This T cell receptor beta chain was documented in a study of blood T cell repertoires in COVID-19. Study as a whole: PBMCs, B-cell-depleted T cells, or T cells were the source of the cDNA or gDNA that made up the material.

This clone was seen once. Some clones are missing from TCRdb's copy, which holds only in-frame ones; the method was immunoSEQ multiplex PCR. The repertoire holds about 270,000 clones, with approximately 90% as singletons. The receptor's source is a man aged 40-50 years who had been exposed to COVID-19. Sequenced sample: PBMCs or T cells enriched from blood (not recorded which).

CDR3 protein: CASSLGQFSGNTIYF. CDR3 DNA: TGTGCCAGCAGCTTAGGACAGTTCTCTGGAAACACCATATATTTT. J is TRBJ1-3 and V is TRBV7-9; D perhaps matches TRBD1 (5 bases). With 1 base removed from V and 0 bases from J, the gap between germline ends came to 7 bases. The CDR3 loop spans 15 amino acids. Germline V gives CDR1 SEHNR, CDR2 FQNEAQ (reference sequence).